This T cell receptor (beta chain) comes out of a study of blood T cell repertoires in COVID-19. Study-wide context: Acute-phase and convalescent COVID-19 samples originated in the United States, Italy and Spain. PBMCs, B-cell-depleted T cells, or T cells were the source of the cDNA or gDNA that made up the material.

The length of the CDR3 is 20 residues. Germline V gene lookup returns CDR1 MGHRA and CDR2 YSYEKL. V dropped 1 base and J dropped 7 bases, with 31 bases sitting between them. Using immunoSEQ multiplex PCR, the repertoire was profiled, and TCRdb retains in-frame clones only, with some absent. This sample has around 67,000 clones; 82% occur once, and the top ten carry 16%. V and J are TRBV4-1 and TRBJ1-1; TRBD1 is a possible D gene (5 bases). The clonotype was recovered from an elderly man with active COVID-19. Sequencing was carried out using peripheral blood. The CDR3 DNA follows: TGCGCCAGCAGCCAAGTACCGGGACTTTATCTTTCGGGGACGAAAATTGAAGCTTTCTTT. The encoded protein is CASSQVPGLYLSGTKIEAFF.